Listed below are T cell receptor beta chains from one sample, sequenced in a study of cytomegalovirus exposure and HLA in healthy donors. The repertoire was sequenced with immunoSEQ multiplex PCR; TCRdb's copy has only in-frame clones and lacks some. The repertoire holds about 160,000 clones, roughly 90% seen once, with 2% to 2.5% in the top ten. The specimen was PBMCs. The receptors come from a woman aged 18-29 years in good health and CMV-seronegative. Both conserved end residues are part of each CDR3. Fields, in order: D gene, clone size, V gene, J gene, CDR3 protein. D genes are given only for firm matches. Expanded clones get a size class; other rows say once, few or many, or leave the size out.

d_gene: .
abundance: .
v_gene: TRBV5-1
j_gene: TRBJ2-7
CDR3aa: CASSLLGLHRAAGTFYEQYF

d_gene: .
abundance: few
v_gene: TRBV5-1
j_gene: TRBJ1-2
CDR3aa: CASSLGRPEGYTF

d_gene: .
abundance: .
v_gene: TRBV5-1
j_gene: TRBJ1-2
CDR3aa: CASGPFDGGGGYTF

d_gene: .
abundance: .
v_gene: TRBV11-2
j_gene: TRBJ2-3
CDR3aa: CASSLPNRLGTDTQYF

d_gene: TRBD1
abundance: .
v_gene: TRBV5-1
j_gene: TRBJ2-7
CDR3aa: CASSLTGQGLAYEQYF

d_gene: TRBD1
abundance: .
v_gene: TRBV6-1
j_gene: TRBJ2-3
CDR3aa: CASSTPRGDTQYF

d_gene: .
abundance: .
v_gene: TRBV10-1
j_gene: TRBJ2-2
CDR3aa: CASSLGSDTGELFF

d_gene: TRBD2
abundance: .
v_gene: TRBV14
j_gene: TRBJ2-1
CDR3aa: CASSQESLAGPVGEQFF

d_gene: .
abundance: .
v_gene: TRBV7-9
j_gene: TRBJ2-7
CDR3aa: CASSFTGYEQYF

d_gene: TRBD2
abundance: once
v_gene: TRBV27
j_gene: TRBJ2-7
CDR3aa: CASSWGLAGGYEQYF

d_gene: .
abundance: .
v_gene: TRBV5-1
j_gene: TRBJ2-3
CDR3aa: CASSLGSGTPSSSTDTQYF

d_gene: TRBD1
abundance: few
v_gene: TRBV7-9
j_gene: TRBJ1-4
CDR3aa: CASSSGQPNEKLFF

d_gene: TRBD1
abundance: few
v_gene: TRBV5-4
j_gene: TRBJ1-2
CDR3aa: CASSFLGGNYGYTF

d_gene: TRBD2
abundance: once
v_gene: TRBV9
j_gene: TRBJ2-1
CDR3aa: CASSAHPGLAGIYNEQFF

d_gene: TRBD2
abundance: .
v_gene: TRBV7-6
j_gene: TRBJ2-2
CDR3aa: CASSLVAGTSNTGELFF

d_gene: .
abundance: .
v_gene: TRBV9
j_gene: TRBJ1-4
CDR3aa: CASSVQGGEKLFF

d_gene: .
abundance: .
v_gene: TRBV12-5
j_gene: TRBJ1-2
CDR3aa: CASGLRGLGGFVEGYTF

d_gene: TRBD1
abundance: once
v_gene: TRBV6-6
j_gene: TRBJ1-2
CDR3aa: CASSPTGTGGRGYTF

d_gene: TRBD1
abundance: once
v_gene: TRBV7-2
j_gene: TRBJ2-3
CDR3aa: CASSLGDRATQYF

d_gene: .
abundance: .
v_gene: TRBV6-1
j_gene: TRBJ2-3
CDR3aa: CAMSGGRINTQYF

d_gene: TRBD1
abundance: .
v_gene: TRBV4-1
j_gene: TRBJ1-2
CDR3aa: CASSQEYLGAGGNYGYTF

d_gene: TRBD1
abundance: once
v_gene: TRBV5-8
j_gene: TRBJ1-5
CDR3aa: CASSPNPGTDLYSNQPQHF

d_gene: .
abundance: .
v_gene: TRBV2
j_gene: TRBJ1-2
CDR3aa: CASSEAEYTGLYGYTF

d_gene: .
abundance: .
v_gene: TRBV5-1
j_gene: TRBJ1-1
CDR3aa: CASSRGGRAFLNTEAFF

d_gene: .
abundance: .
v_gene: TRBV11-2
j_gene: TRBJ2-5
CDR3aa: CASSLVYRPAGETQYF

d_gene: .
abundance: few
v_gene: TRBV7-8
j_gene: TRBJ2-1
CDR3aa: CASSLAGAHSNEQFF

d_gene: TRBD1
abundance: .
v_gene: TRBV10-1
j_gene: TRBJ1-1
CDR3aa: CATTGQGPEAFF

d_gene: .
abundance: few
v_gene: TRBV7-9
j_gene: TRBJ2-7
CDR3aa: CASQDSYEQYF

d_gene: .
abundance: .
v_gene: TRBV5-1
j_gene: TRBJ1-1
CDR3aa: CASTTGVENTEAFF

d_gene: .
abundance: few
v_gene: TRBV7-2
j_gene: TRBJ2-1
CDR3aa: CASSLGSNRASNEQFF

d_gene: TRBD1
abundance: .
v_gene: TRBV10-2
j_gene: TRBJ2-7
CDR3aa: CASRDGTGAYEQYF